This T cell receptor beta chain is from a study of T cell responses to AZD1222 COVID-19 vaccine. Produced via immunoSEQ multiplex PCR; TCRdb's table is partial and in-frame only. Here the sample spans around 67,000 clones, 80% to 85% being singletons. The length of the CDR3 is 13 residues. Trimming left V 3 bases short and J 5 bases short, with 10 bases between. Germline V gene lookup returns CDR1 MDHEN and CDR2 SYDVKM. V usage is TRBV28 and J usage is TRBJ2-5; D uncertain. This TCR was sampled from an adult in good health. The sequencing used peripheral blood, collected on day 0 of AZD1222 vaccination. In DNA, the CDR3 is TGTGCCAGCAGTTTGGGCCTTCCCGAGACCCAGTACTTC. Amino acid sequence: CASSLGLPETQYF.